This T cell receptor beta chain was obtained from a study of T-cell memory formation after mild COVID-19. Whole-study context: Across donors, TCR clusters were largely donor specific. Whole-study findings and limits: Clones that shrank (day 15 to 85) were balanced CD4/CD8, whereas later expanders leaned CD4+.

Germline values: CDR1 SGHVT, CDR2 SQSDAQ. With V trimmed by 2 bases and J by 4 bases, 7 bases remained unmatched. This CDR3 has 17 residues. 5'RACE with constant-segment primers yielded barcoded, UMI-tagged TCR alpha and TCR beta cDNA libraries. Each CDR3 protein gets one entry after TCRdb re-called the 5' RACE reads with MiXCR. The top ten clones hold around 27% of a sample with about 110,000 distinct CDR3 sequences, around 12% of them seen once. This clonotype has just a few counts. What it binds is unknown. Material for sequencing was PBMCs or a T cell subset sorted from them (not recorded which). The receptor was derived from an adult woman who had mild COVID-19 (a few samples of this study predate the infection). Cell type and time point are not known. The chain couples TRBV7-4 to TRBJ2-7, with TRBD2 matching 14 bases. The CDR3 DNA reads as TGTGCCAGCAGCTTAAAGACTAGCGGGGGGGCCGGTTACGAGCAGTACTTC. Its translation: CASSLKTSGGAGYEQYF.